Below, one TCR beta chain is given with its context. The specificity of this receptor is unknown. Base qualities were left out, and no much larger clone turns up one base away. CD8 naive samples were obtained by positive selection for CCR7 among CD45RO-negative cells, yielding a CD45RA+CCR7+ population from which TemRA cells were excluded. The donors were healthy, HIV-negative adults with no recently reported acute infections or vaccinations. Only Caucasian adults living in Nashville, Tennessee, USA were represented among the donors. Blood was obtained by leukapheresis, after which PBMCs were separated by Ficoll-Histopaque density gradient centrifugation and cryopreserved in liquid nitrogen vapor phase. Analytical flow cytometry was used to check the purity and quantity of every magnetically sorted T cell population. Each sorted fraction had its genomic DNA isolated and then quantified by UV absorbance on a Nanodrop 2000c.

This entry comes from a study of shared clonotypes between healthy human individuals (dated by TCRdb to between 2020 and 2021). Background on the whole study: The cohort included three men and a couple of women between 18 and 49 years of age. For each donor, three plates each were used for CD4 naive and CD4 memory, two plates were used for CD8 naive, and one plate was used for CD8 memory. The study deeply sequenced blood TCR repertoires of about 5 healthy adults to estimate repertoire size and the extent of clonotype sharing between individuals. To increase sequencing depth and limit assay-specific biases, different laboratories used diverse techniques to prepare libraries and sequence TCR repertoires. Each donor's leukapheresis produced roughly between about 0.8 and 10 billion PBMCs.

Using the deep immunoSEQ assay, multiplex PCR amplified TCR CDR3 regions from genomic DNA. Extracted genomic DNA from each cell subset was spread evenly across all wells of several immunoSEQ 96-well plates, with each plate serving as a replicate. For sorted subsets, each replicate PCR was loaded with 150 to 250 ng genomic DNA, equivalent to some 27,000 T cell genomes. Purified libraries were measured with a Qubit 3.0 fluorometer, size-checked on a Bioanalyzer 2100, and measured again with the KAPA Library Quantification kit. Each immunoSEQ 96-well plate was sequenced on its own single-read 150-cycle Illumina NextSeq 550 flow cell. As for how the authors treated the data: Because the immunoSEQ output held only junctional sequences and lacked quality scores, the filtering could not match the filtering applied to full-length reads. To assign V/J genes and CDR3, sequences were annotated using PyIR, a Python wrapper for IgBLAST v1.9, with IMGT germline references. Reads were removed for weak V/J assignments (E-value above 1e-6), missing CDR3, stop codons, out-of-frame junctions, or ambiguous translated residues. A V3J clonotype was defined by an identical inferred V gene, J gene, and CDR3 amino acid sequence. The percentage overlap between two repertoires was calculated by dividing the number of shared unique clonotypes by the size of the smaller repertoire. Repertoire richness was assessed with RTK rarefaction, the Chao1 estimator, and Recon v2.1 estimates of unobserved clonotypes. Generation probabilities were computed with OLGA for all TCRbeta clonotypes obtained by the gDNA method from several donors. TCRdb limited this immuneACCESS table to in-frame rearrangements with V and J called. A share of clones is missing; checked studies link under half to unresolved V genes, and the rest is unexplained. V, J and clone size were drawn from that table, and D and trimming were deduced from the DNA. This sample gives nearly 2 million clones in total; about 95% of them show up just once. Around 1% of the sample lies in the top ten.

Broader findings and caveats from the paper: Even with the large sequencing depth, rarefaction of the sorted-subset datasets indicated that sequencing was incomplete. Only blood was sampled, and tissue TCR repertoires likely differ from those in blood. Pairwise subsampling indicated that sequencing depth was expected to affect the degree of clonotype sharing among donors. Roughly 5% of naive CD4, more than 3% of naive CD8, about 2.1% of memory CD4, and about 0.4% of memory CD8 clonotypes were shared across several donors. Compared with non-shared clonotypes, clonotypes shared by all four sorted-subset donors had higher generation probabilities. Because the study included only a small number of donors, the genetic and exposure-history diversity represented was limited. Larger estimated clonotype richness was generally found for naive subsets than for memory subsets.

Between the V and J ends, shortened by 4 bases and 7 bases respectively, the junction contains 7 bases. The CDR3 measures 12 amino acids from cysteine to phenylalanine. The entry retains the CDR3 DNA only, 36 bases that are in frame from base 1. CDR1 and CDR2 (LGHNA, YSLEER) derive from the germline V gene. The TCR comes from a man aged 18 to 29 in good health. The rearrangement joined TRBV4-3 to TRBJ1-4, with the D segment identity uncertain. Source material: naive CD8+ T cells sorted from blood. According to the study, the label for this sample's cell subset or site signals: CD45RA+CCR7+. This receptor carries the CDR3 CASSRVPEKLFF. The nucleotides read TGCGCCAGCAGCCGGGTACCTGAAAAACTGTTTTTT.